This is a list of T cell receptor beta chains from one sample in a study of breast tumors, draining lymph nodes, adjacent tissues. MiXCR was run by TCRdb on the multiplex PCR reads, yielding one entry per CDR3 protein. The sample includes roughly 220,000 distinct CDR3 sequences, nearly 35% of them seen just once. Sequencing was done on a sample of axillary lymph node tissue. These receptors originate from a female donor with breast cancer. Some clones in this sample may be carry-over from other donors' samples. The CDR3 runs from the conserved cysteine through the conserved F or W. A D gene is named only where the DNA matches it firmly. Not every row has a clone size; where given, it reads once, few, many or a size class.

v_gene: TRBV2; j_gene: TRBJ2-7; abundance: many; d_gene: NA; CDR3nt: TGTGCCAGCAGTGGGGGCCCTGGCTACGAGCAGTACTTC; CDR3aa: CASSGGPGYEQYF
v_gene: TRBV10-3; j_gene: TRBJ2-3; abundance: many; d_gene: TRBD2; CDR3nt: TGTGCCATCAGTGCCCGGGAGGGCCTCACAGATACGCAGTATTTT; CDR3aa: CAISAREGLTDTQYF
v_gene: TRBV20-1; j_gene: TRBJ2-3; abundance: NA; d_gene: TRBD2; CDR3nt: TGCAGTGCTGAGGGACTAGCGGGGGCGCCGTATTTT; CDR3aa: CSAEGLAGAPYF
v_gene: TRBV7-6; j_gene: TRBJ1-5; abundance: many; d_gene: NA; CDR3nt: TGTGCCAGCAGCTTCACAGCGGGTCAGCCCCAGCATTTT; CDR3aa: CASSFTAGQPQHF
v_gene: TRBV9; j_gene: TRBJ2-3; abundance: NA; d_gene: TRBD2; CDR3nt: TGTGCCAGCAGCGCAGGGACTAGCGGGCGGATGGAGCAGTATTTT; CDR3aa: CASSAGTSGRMEQYF
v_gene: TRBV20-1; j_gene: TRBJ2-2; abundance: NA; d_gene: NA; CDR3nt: TGCAGTGCTAGGTTTCTCCGGTCAACGACCACCGGGGAGCTGTTTTTT; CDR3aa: CSARFLRSTTTGELFF
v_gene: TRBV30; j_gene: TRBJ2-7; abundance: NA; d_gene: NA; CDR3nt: TGTGCCTGGAGTGCCCTGCGGGCATCTTTTTCCTACGAGCAGTACTTC; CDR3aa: CAWSALRASFSYEQYF
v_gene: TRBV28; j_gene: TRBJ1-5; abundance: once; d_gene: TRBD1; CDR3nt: TGTGCCAGCTTCGGACAGGGGTTGGATCAGCCCCAGCATTTT; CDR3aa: CASFGQGLDQPQHF
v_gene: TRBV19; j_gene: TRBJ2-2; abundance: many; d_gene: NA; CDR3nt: TGTGCCAGTAGTATATACACCGGGGAGCTGTTTTTT; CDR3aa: CASSIYTGELFF
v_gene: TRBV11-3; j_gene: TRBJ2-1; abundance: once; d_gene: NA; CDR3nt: TGTGCCAGCAGCTTATACTGGGCGGCTGAGCATTTCTTC; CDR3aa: CASSLYWAAEHFF
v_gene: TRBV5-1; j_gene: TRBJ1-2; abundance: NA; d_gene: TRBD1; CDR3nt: TGCGCCAGCAGCCAAAGACAGGGATGGTACTATGGCCACACCTTC; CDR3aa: CASSQRQGWYYGHTF
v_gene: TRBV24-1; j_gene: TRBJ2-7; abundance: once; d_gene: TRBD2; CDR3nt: TGTGCCACCAGTGACATGACGGTGACTAGCGGGTCCTACGAGCAGTACTTC; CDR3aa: CATSDMTVTSGSYEQYF
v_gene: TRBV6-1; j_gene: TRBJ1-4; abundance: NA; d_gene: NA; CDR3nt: TGTGCCAGCAGTCAATGGGCGGGGGGTGGTGAAAAACTGTTTTTT; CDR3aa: CASSQWAGGGEKLFF